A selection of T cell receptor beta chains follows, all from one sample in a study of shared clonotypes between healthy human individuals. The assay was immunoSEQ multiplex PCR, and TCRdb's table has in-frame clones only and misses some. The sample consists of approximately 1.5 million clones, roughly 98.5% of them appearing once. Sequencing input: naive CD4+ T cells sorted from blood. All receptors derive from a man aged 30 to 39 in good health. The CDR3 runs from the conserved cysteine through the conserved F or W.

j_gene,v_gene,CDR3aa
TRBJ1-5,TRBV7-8,CASSRGVIQPQHF
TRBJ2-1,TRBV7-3,CASSSGGVTYNEQFF
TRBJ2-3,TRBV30,CAWLPGRVGDTQYF
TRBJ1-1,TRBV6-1,CASSDRGGNTEAFF
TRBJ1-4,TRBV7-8,CASSLRPGQRFATNEKLFF
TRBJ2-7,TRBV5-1,CASSRRAPSDAYYPYEQYF
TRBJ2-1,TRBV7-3,CASSLRPLADKRNEQFF
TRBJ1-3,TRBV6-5,CASSRGSSSGNTIYF
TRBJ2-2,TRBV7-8,CASSLGTGGNTGELFF
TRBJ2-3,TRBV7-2,CASSLRQGADTQYF
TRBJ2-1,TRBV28,CASSPGRPLGEQFF
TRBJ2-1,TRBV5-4,CASNRGLAGVNEQFF
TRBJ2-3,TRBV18,CASSPLAGRVTDTQYF
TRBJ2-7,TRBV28,CASRQGPYEQYF
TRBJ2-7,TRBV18,CASSPKGSYEQYF
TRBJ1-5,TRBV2,CAMSDRGSNQPQHF
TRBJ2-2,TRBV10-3,CAISETSRGDTGELFF
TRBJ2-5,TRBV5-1,CASTAGGMETQYF
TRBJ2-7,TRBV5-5,CASSRPGQGSEQYF
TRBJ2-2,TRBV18,CASSPSGVGNTGELFF
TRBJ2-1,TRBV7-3,CASSLLALTSGLSSYNEQFF
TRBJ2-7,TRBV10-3,CAITKDGYEQYF
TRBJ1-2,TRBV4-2,CASSQDRAGPTPYGYTF
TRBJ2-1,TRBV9,CASSVGGPEQFF
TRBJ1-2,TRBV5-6,CASRGSNYGYTF
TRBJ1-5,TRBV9,CASSVGDRAGQPQHF
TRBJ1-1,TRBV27,CASSFQYRGKNTEAFF
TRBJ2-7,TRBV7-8,CASSLAERFEQYF
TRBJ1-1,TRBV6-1,CASSEAPGGNTEAFF
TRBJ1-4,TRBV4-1,CASSPRNGKGRENEKLFF
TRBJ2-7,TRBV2,CASGRDRGRYEQYF
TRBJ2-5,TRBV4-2,CASSQGTSGSQETQYF
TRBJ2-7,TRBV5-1,CASSPPERVLGEQYF
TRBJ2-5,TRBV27,CASSLSGTSGRAGETQYF
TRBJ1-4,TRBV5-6,CASSGTHFEKLFF
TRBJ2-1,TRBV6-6,CASSYSLAGGAEQFF
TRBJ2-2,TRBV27,CASSPHQGSDTGELFF
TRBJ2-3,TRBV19,CASGLLADTQYF
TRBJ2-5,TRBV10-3,CAISDGKREGPETQYF
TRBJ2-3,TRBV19,CATFSGRAPDTQYF
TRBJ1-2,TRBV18,CASSDTNYGYTF
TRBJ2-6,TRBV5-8,CASSLPGPGANVLTF
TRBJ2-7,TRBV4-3,CASSQGPLAGVSYEQYF
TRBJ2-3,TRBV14,CASSQPGGIADTQYF
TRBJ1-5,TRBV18,CASSLPNEPQHF
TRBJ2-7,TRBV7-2,CASSKFMYEQYF
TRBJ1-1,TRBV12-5,CASGLKYTEAFF
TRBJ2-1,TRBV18,CASSRGQGFVINEQFF
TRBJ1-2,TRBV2,CASSELGVGATVGYTF
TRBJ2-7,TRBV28,CASSRQLAGSYEQYF
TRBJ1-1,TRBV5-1,CASTPSRDATEAFF
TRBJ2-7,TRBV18,CASSPRPGQRVGYEQYF
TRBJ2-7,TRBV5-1,CASSRTSGNYEQYF
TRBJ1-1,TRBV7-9,CASRPGAGLEAFF
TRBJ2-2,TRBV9,CASRAGGLSGELFF
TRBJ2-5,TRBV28,CASSLPPGLAGGPRETQYF
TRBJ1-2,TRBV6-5,CASSYRSLGYGYTF